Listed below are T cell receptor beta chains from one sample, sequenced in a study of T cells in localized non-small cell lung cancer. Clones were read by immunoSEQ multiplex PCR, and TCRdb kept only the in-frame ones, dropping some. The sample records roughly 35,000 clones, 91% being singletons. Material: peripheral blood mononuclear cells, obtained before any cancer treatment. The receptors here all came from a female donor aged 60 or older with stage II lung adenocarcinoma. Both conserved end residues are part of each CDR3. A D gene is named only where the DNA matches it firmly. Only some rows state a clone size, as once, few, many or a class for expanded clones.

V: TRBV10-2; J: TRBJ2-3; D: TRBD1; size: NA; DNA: TGCGCCAGCAGTGGGAGGGGCAGGGGGCGCTCGGATACGCAGTATTTT; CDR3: CASSGRGRGRSDTQYF
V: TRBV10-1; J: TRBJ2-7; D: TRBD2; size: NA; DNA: TGCGCCAGGAGGACTAGCGGGGCCACTTACGAGCAGTACTTC; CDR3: CARRTSGATYEQYF
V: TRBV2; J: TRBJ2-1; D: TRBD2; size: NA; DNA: TGTGCCAGCCAGCCTGGCGGGGGTTGGAATGAGCAGTTCTTC; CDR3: CASQPGGGWNEQFF
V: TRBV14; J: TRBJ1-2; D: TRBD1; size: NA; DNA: TGTGCCAGCAGCCAAGGGACAGGCCTCTATGGCTACACCTTC; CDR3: CASSQGTGLYGYTF
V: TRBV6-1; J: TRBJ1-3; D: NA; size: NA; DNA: TGTGCCAGCAGATTCGGACAGATCTCTGGAAACACCATATATTTT; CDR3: CASRFGQISGNTIYF
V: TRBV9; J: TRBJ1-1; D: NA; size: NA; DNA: TGTGCCAGCAGCCCTCCCCTGGGACGAGGAGAGGGCCCCACTGAAGCTTTCTTT; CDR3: CASSPPLGRGEGPTEAFF
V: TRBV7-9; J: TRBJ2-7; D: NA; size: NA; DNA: TGTGCCAGCAGCCCCGGGACACACTCCTACGAGCAGTACTTC; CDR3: CASSPGTHSYEQYF
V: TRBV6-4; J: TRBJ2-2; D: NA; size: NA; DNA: TGTGCCAGCAGCGCAGAGCCGGCAGGGGCTTCCACCGGGGAGCTGTTTTTT; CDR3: CASSAEPAGASTGELFF
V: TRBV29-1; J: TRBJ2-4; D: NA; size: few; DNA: TGCAGCGTTTCAGTAACACTAGCCAAAAACATTCAGTACTTC; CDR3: CSVSVTLAKNIQYF
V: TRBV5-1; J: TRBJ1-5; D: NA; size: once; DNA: TGCGCCAGCAGCCCCTCGAGTGGCAATCAGCCCCAGCATTTT; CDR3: CASSPSSGNQPQHF
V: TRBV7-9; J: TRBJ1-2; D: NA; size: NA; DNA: TGTGCCAGCAGCTCCGCAGTATCTTCTAACTATGGCTACACCTTC; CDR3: CASSSAVSSNYGYTF
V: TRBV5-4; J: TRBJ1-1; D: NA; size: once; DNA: TGTGCCAGCAGCTTGACGGCGGGGGACACTGAAGCTTTCTTT; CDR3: CASSLTAGDTEAFF
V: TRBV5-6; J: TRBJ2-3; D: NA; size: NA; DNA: TGTGCCAGCAGCTTTAGTTCAGATACGCAGTATTTT; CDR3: CASSFSSDTQYF
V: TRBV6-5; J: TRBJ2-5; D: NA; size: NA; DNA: TGTGCCAGCAGTTATCAAGAGACCCAGTACTTC; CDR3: CASSYQETQYF
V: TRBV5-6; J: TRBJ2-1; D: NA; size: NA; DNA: TGTGCCAGCAGCTTGTGGGGGGAGTGGGATGAGCAGTTCTTC; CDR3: CASSLWGEWDEQFF
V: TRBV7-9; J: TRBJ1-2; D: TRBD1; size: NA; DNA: TGTGCCAGCAGCGGCCAAGGACAGGGGATATATGGCTACACCTTC; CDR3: CASSGQGQGIYGYTF
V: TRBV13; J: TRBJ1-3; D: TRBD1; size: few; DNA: TGTGCCAGCAGCTTAGAGCAGGGGGGCATAGGAAACACCATATATTTT; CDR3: CASSLEQGGIGNTIYF
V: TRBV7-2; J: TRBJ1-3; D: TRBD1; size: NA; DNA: TGTGCCAGCAGCTTGACAGGGATCAAAACTGGAAACACCATATATTTT; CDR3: CASSLTGIKTGNTIYF
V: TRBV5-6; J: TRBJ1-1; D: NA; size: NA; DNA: TGTGCCAGCAGCTTGCAGTTTAACACTGAAGCTTTCTTT; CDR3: CASSLQFNTEAFF
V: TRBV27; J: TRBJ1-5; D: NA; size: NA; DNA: TGTGCCAGCAGGAGGGGCAATCAGCCCCAGCATTTT; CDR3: CASRRGNQPQHF
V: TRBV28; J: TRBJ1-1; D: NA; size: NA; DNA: TGTGCCAGCAGTTTAGAAGGGAGAGGCACTGAAGCTTTCTTT; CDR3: CASSLEGRGTEAFF
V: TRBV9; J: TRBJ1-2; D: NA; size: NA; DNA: TGTGCCAGCAGCGTAGGCAGGGCAGACGGCTACACCTTC; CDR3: CASSVGRADGYTF
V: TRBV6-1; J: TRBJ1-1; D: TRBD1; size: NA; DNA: TGTGCCAGCGGGGGACAGGTGACGAACACTGAAGCTTTCTTT; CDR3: CASGGQVTNTEAFF
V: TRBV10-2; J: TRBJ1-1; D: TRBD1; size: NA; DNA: TGCGCCAGCAGTGGGGACAGGGCCACTGAAGCTTTCTTT; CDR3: CASSGDRATEAFF
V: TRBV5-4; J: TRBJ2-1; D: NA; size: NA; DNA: TGTGCCAGCAGCTTATCCCGGGACTTTTCCGAGCAGTTCTTC; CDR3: CASSLSRDFSEQFF
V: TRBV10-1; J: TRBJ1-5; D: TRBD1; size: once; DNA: TGCGCCAGCAGTGAGTGTACGTGGCAGGGGGCTTGTCAGCCCCAGCATTTT; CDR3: CASSECTWQGACQPQHF
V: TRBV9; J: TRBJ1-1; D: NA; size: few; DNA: TGTGCCAGCAGCGTTGGGGGTTCCATGAACACTGAAGCTTTCTTT; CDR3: CASSVGGSMNTEAFF
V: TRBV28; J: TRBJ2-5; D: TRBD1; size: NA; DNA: TGTGCCAGCCGCCATCCGGACAGGGTTTTTACCCAGTACTTC; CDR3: CASRHPDRVFTQYF
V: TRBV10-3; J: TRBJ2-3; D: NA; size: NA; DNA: TGTGCCATCAGTGAGTCACTACTAGGAGTAGATACGCAGTATTTT; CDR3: CAISESLLGVDTQYF
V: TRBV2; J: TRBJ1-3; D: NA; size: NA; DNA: TGTGCCACTATGGGACGGATCTCTGGAAACACCATATATTTT; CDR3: CATMGRISGNTIYF
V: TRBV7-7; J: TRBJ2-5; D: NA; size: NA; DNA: TGTGCCAGCAGCTTCGGGGGTAGGGAGACCCAGTACTTC; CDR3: CASSFGGRETQYF
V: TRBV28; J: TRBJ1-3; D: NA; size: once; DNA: TGTGCCAGCAGTTTGCAGGGGAACTCTGGAAACACCATATATTTT; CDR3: CASSLQGNSGNTIYF
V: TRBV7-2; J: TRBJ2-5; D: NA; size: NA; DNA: TGTGCCAGCAGCTTAGTGTGGATTGGGCAAGGCCAGTACTTC; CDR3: CASSLVWIGQGQYF
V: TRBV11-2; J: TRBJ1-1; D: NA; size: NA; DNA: TGTGCCAGCAGCTTAGAGTCAGGGGCGACCACTGAAGCTTTCTTT; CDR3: CASSLESGATTEAFF
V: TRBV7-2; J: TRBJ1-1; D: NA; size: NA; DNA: TGTGCCAGCAGCCACTCAGACAGGTCGAACACTGAAGCTTTCTTT; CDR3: CASSHSDRSNTEAFF
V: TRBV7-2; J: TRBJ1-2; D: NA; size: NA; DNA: TGTGCCAGCAGCCGCCGACAGACTATCTATGGCTACACCTTC; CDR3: CASSRRQTIYGYTF
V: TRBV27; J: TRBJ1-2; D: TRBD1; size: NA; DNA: TGTGCCAGCAGTTTACCGACAGGGTCTGGCTACACCTTC; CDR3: CASSLPTGSGYTF
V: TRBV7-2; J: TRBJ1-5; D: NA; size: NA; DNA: TGTGCCAGCAGCACTGGGAATCAGCCCCAGCATTTT; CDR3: CASSTGNQPQHF
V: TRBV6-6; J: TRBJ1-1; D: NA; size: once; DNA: TGTGCCAGCAGTTACTCCCCGATATTGAACACTGAAGCTTTCTTT; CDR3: CASSYSPILNTEAFF
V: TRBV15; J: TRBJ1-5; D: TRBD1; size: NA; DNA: TGTGCCACCAGCAGAGGGCGGGACAGAAATCAGCCCCAGCATTTT; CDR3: CATSRGRDRNQPQHF
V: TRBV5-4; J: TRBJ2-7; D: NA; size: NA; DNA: TGTGCCAGCAGCTCCTACAAGGGCCCGGAGACCTACGAGCAGTACTTC; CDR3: CASSSYKGPETYEQYF